Here is one T cell receptor (beta chain) with its context. The sample originates from a study of tumor-infiltrating lymphocytes in localized non-small cell lung cancer. Trimming stripped 4 bases from V and 2 bases from J, with 6 bases between. The CDR3 has 12 residues. Germline V gene data show CDR1 as SEHNR and CDR2 as FQNEAQ (reference sequence). Profiling relied on immunoSEQ multiplex PCR, and the TCRdb table lists in-frame clones only, not all of them. The sample has about 12,000 clones, about three quarters seen once. The J gene is TRBJ2-7, the V gene TRBV7-9; D uncertain. The sequenced sample consisted of uninvolved lung tissue not adjacent to the tumor. The receptor was isolated from a human donor with non-small cell lung cancer. The CDR3 DNA reads as TGTGCCAGCAGCTCCTCACCCTACGAGCAGTACTTC. Its translation is CASSSSPYEQYF.